This TCR beta chain was sequenced for a study of a mutant IDH1 vaccine in newly diagnosed glioma. Overall study context: Earlier therapy was either radiotherapy, temozolomide, or both, and most got both.

General study points: Pseudoprogression looked unconnected to shifts in top peripheral T cell clonotypes.

This clone is a singleton in its sample. Its antigen is as yet unknown. Between the trimmed V and J ends, which lost 6 bases and 5 bases, there was a span of 17 bases. Germline CDR1 is SGHAT and CDR2 is FQDESV (reference sequence). The CDR3 consists of 16 residues. The time point denotes: week 11, during vaccination. In every dose of vaccine, 300 ug of mutant IDH1 20-mer peptide was given alongside topical imiquimod. The study enrolled donors with new WHO grade 3 or 4 IDH1-mutant, ATRX-lost astrocytomas. The table came from immunoSEQ multiplex PCR; TCRdb's copy has only in-frame clones and leaves some out. The data hold about 31,000 clones, with 60% to 80% observed a single time.

Specimen: PBMCs, collected from a glioma patient whose treatment included an IDH1 peptide vaccine. The receptor comes from a man younger than 40 with glioma. This chain links TRBV11-1 with TRBJ1-6; D gene unclear. CDR3 nucleotide sequence: TGTGCCAGCAGGATTCAACCGGGATTCCATAATTCACCCCTCCACTTT. Amino acid sequence: CASRIQPGFHNSPLHF. The variable domain in full, with the rest retrieved from reference TRBV11-1 and TRBJ1-6, is EAEVAQSPRYKITEKSQAVAFWCDPISGHATLYWYRQILGQGPELLVQFQDESVVDDSQLPKDRFSAERLKGVDSTLKIQPAELGDSAMYLCASRIQPGFHNSPLHFGNGTRLTVT.